These 9 T cell receptor beta chains were all obtained from the same sample, sequenced in a study of blood T cells in healthy people across ages. A sample-barcoded 5' primer and a J-beta primer mix were used in a second PCR of about 7 to 12 cycles. One entry per CDR3 protein results from TCRdb running MiXCR on the 5' RACE reads. The table shows more than 600,000 distinct CDR3 sequences, with more than 20% occurring only once. The same sample was also studied in work on T cells of mothers and their children.

The sequencing sample was made of blood. The receptors come from a boy younger than 18 in good health.

This clonotype has only a few counts. The V call is TRBV5-1, the J call TRBJ2-4, with TRBD2 matching over 12 bases. J gave up 0 bases and V 0 bases, and 10 bases lay outside the gene matches. CDR1 is SGHRS, CDR2 YFSETQ, per germline. The CDR3 has 20 amino acids. The CDR3 sequence: CASSLGLAGVWDIAKNIQYF. The CDR3 DNA is TGCGCCAGCAGCTTGGGACTAGCGGGAGTTTGGGACATAGCCAAAAACATTCAGTACTTC. Variable domain in full (rest from reference TRBV5-1 and TRBJ2-4): KAGVTQTPRYLIKTRGQQVTLSCSPISGHRSVSWYQQTPGQGLQFLFEYFSETQRNKGNFPGRFSGRQFSNSRSEMNVSTLELGDSALYLCASSLGLAGVWDIAKNIQYFGAGTRLSVL.

The chain is built from TRBV28 and TRBJ2-1, with TRBD1 identical over 8 bases. V trimming: 5 bases; J trimming: 7 bases; junction bases outside the gene matches: 10. The V gene's germline CDR1 is MDHEN and CDR2 SYDVKM. The CDR3 has 15 residues. CDR3 bases: TGTGCCAGCAGTCCACCGGGGCAGGGGGCGAATGAGCAGTTCTTC. Residues: CASSPPGQGANEQFF.

This clonotype showed up just a few times. This rearrangement joins TRBV27 to TRBJ2-7, with 8 bases identical to TRBD1. The V and J ends lost 6 bases and 0 bases, in that order; junction bases with no gene match: 4. Germline V gives CDR1 MNHEY, CDR2 SMNVEV (reference sequence). The CDR3 covers 14 residues. The CDR3 spells CASRTGASSYEQYF. CDR3 sequence (DNA): TGTGCCAGCAGGACAGGGGCAAGCTCCTACGAGCAGTACTTC.

This rearrangement joins TRBV7-2 to TRBJ1-1, with D possibly TRBD1 on 6 matching bases. CDR3 length equals 14 residues. Trimming removed 3 bases at V and 7 bases at J, with 15 bases between. The germline gives CDR1 SGHTA, CDR2 FQGNSA. The CDR3 loop is CASSFWIDRHEAFF. The CDR3 DNA follows: TGTGCCAGCAGCTTCTGGATCGACAGGCATGAAGCTTTCTTT. The full variable domain, in which reference TRBV7-2 and TRBJ1-1 provide the parts outside the CDR3, is GAGVSQSPSNKVTEKGKDVELRCDPISGHTALYWYRQSLGQGLEFLIYFQGNSAPDKSGLPSDRFSAERTGGSVSTLTIQRTQQEDSAVYLCASSFWIDRHEAFFGQGTRLTVV.

This clonotype was recorded a few times. The rearrangement joins TRBV7-9 to TRBJ2-5, with 10 nucleotides matching TRBD2. The DNA end lines up better with TRBJ2-1; the J call may be wrong. CDR1 and CDR2 (germline): SEHNR, FQNEAQ (reference sequence). The CDR3 loop spans 15 amino acids. The CDR3 DNA reads TGTGCCAGCAGCATAAGCGGGAGGGCCTACAATGAGCAGTTCTTC. The encoded protein is CASSISGRAYNEQFF.

This clonotype was seen a handful of times. V usage is TRBV7-9 and J usage is TRBJ2-5; TRBD2 matches 7 bases. The CDR3 sequence is 17 residues long. Germline assignment: CDR1 SEHNR and CDR2 FQNEAQ (reference sequence). V was pared by 5 bases and J by 0 bases, with 12 bases of the junction left unmatched. CDR3 nucleotides: TGTGCCAGCAGCCCCCCATCCGGACGGGGGGACCAAGAGACCCAGTACTTC. This encodes CASSPPSGRGDQETQYF.

The chain recombines TRBV29-1 with TRBJ1-1; 10 bases are a match to TRBD1. The ends lost 3 bases at V and 3 bases at J; junction bases unmatched: 1. This CDR3 has 13 residues. CDR1 and CDR2 from the germline V gene are SQVTM and ANQGSEA. This CDR3 is CSVEGTGDTEAFF. In DNA form, the CDR3 reads TGCAGCGTTGAGGGGACAGGGGACACTGAAGCTTTCTTT.

This rearrangement joins TRBV5-1 to TRBJ2-3; the D gene is possibly TRBD2 (5 bases). Germline V gene lookup returns CDR1 SGHRS and CDR2 YFSETQ. The CDR3 consists of 12 residues. Trimming took off 6 bases at V and 1 base at J, with 6 bases between the two ends. CDR3 in amino acids: CASTGGTDTQYF. The CDR3 DNA sequence: TGCGCCAGCACCGGGGGCACAGATACGCAGTATTTT.

The chain links TRBV3-1 to TRBJ2-1, with D unclear. The germline V and J ends were trimmed by 1 base and 7 bases, with 5 bases remaining between them. The CDR3 runs 12 residues. The germline CDR1 and CDR2 sequences are LGHDT and YNNKEL (reference sequence). This CDR3 reads CASSQVQNEQFF. The CDR3 region has the DNA TGTGCCAGCAGCCAAGTTCAGAATGAGCAGTTCTTC.